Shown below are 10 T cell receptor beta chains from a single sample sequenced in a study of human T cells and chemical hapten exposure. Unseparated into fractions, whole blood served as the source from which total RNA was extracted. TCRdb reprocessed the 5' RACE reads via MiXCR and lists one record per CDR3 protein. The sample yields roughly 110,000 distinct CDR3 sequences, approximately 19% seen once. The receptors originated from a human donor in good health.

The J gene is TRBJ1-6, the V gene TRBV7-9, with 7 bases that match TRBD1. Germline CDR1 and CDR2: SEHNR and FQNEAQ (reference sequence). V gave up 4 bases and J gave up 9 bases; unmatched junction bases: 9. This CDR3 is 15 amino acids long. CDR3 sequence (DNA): TGTGCCAGCAGCTCCGGGACAGCATCGCGTTCACCCCTCCACTTT. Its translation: CASSSGTASRSPLHF.

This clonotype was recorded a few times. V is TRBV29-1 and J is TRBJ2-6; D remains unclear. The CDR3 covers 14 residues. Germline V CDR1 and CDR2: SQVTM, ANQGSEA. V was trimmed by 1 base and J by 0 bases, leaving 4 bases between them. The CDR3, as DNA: TGCAGCGTTGAAGGCGGCTCTGGGGCCAACGTCCTGACTTTC. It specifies CSVEGGSGANVLTF.

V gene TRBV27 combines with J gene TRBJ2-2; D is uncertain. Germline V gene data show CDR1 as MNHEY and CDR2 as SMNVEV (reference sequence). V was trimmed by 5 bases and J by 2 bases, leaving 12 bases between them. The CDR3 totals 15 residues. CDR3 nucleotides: TGTGCCAGCAGTCTACGCTCCGGTAACACCGGGGAGCTGTTTTTT. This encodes CASSLRSGNTGELFF.

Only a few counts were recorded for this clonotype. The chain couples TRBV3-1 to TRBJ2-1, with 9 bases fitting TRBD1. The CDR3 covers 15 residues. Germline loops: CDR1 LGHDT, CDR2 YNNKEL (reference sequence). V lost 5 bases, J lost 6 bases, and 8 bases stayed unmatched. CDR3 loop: CASSFPGQGSNEQFF. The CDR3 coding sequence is TGTGCCAGCAGCTTTCCGGGACAGGGAAGCAATGAGCAGTTCTTC.

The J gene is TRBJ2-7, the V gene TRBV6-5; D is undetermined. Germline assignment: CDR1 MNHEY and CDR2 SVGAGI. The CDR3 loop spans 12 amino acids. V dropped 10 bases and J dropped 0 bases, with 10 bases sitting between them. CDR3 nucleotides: TGTGCCATCCGCAGGAACTCCTACGAGCAGTACTTC. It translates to CAIRRNSYEQYF.

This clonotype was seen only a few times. The CDR3 DNA is TGTGCCAGCAGCCAAGAAGGGTCCCAACAAGAGACCCAGTACTTC. Amino acid sequence: CASSQEGSQQETQYF. This chain uses TRBV3-1 with TRBJ2-5; D remains unclear. The CDR3 has 15 amino acids. Germline lookup yields CDR1 LGHDT and CDR2 YNNKEL (reference sequence). V was clipped by 0 bases and J by 2 bases, with 10 bases between them.

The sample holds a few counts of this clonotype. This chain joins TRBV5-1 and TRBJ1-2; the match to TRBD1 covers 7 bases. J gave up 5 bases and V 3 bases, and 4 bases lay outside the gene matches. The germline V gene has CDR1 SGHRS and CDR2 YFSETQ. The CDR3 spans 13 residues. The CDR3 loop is CASSYGQAYGYTF. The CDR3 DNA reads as TGCGCCAGCAGCTACGGACAGGCGTATGGCTACACCTTC.

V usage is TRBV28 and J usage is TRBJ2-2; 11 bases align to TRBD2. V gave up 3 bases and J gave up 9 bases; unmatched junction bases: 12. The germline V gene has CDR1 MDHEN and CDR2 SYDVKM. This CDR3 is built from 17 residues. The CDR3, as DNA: TGTGCCAGCAGTTTTAGTAGCGGGAGGGCCGGTGTCTGGGAGCTGTTTTTT. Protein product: CASSFSSGRAGVWELFF.

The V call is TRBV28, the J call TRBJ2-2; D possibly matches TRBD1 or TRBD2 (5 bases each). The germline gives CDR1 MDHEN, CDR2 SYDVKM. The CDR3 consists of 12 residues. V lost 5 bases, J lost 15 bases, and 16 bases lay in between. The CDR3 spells CASSLFKGTVFF. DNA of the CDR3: TGTGCCAGCAGTCTCTTCAAGGGGACGGTGTTTTTT.

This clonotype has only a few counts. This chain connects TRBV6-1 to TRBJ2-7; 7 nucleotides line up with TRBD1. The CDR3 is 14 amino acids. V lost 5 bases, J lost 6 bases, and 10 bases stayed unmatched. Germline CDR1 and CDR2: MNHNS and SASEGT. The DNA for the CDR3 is TGTGCCAGCAGTCTTCCGGGACAGCTGGGCGAGCAGTACTTC. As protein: CASSLPGQLGEQYF.